These T cell receptor beta chains were read from a single sample in a study of control samples from healthy donors and cancer patients. Data came from immunoSEQ multiplex PCR; TCRdb stores just in-frame clones and leaves some out. The top ten hold about 14% of the sample, which has tens of thousands of clones, approximately 84% seen once. The source material was blood. These receptors were obtained from a man aged 45-65 years in good health. The CDR3 runs from the conserved cysteine through the conserved F or W. The order of the fields is CDR3 protein, V gene, J gene, CDR3 length.

CDR3: CAWSLYPTGNEQYF
V: TRBV30
J: TRBJ2-7
length: 14

CDR3: CATSRVFQETQYF
V: TRBV15
J: TRBJ2-5
length: 13

CDR3: CASSSTSGWGTDTQYF
V: TRBV28
J: TRBJ2-3
length: 16

CDR3: CSVGTSGRGEQYF
V: TRBV29-1
J: TRBJ2-7
length: 13

CDR3: CASSQDRGSGEQYF
V: TRBV4-3
J: TRBJ2-7
length: 14

CDR3: CASSAGLAGADTQYF
V: TRBV2
J: TRBJ2-3
length: 15

CDR3: CSVTRGNQPQHF
V: TRBV29-1
J: TRBJ1-5
length: 12

CDR3: CASSPLGGDRADTQYF
V: TRBV18
J: TRBJ2-3
length: 16

CDR3: CAWSVSWDSPLHF
V: TRBV30
J: TRBJ1-6
length: 13

CDR3: CASISRQGHMNTEAFF
V: TRBV27
J: TRBJ1-1
length: 16

CDR3: CASSYSGTAAYEQYF
V: TRBV6-5
J: TRBJ2-7
length: 15

CDR3: CASSPIRQETQYF
V: TRBV7-2
J: TRBJ2-5
length: 13

CDR3: CAIRAGGASNEKLFF
V: TRBV10-3
J: TRBJ1-4
length: 15

CDR3: CASSYPLTGDPTDTQYF
V: TRBV6-2/TRBV6-3
J: TRBJ2-3
length: 17

CDR3: CASSERASGSYEQYF
V: TRBV10-1
J: TRBJ2-7
length: 15

CDR3: CASSRQTDSNQPQHF
V: TRBV6-6
J: TRBJ1-5
length: 15

CDR3: CASSLDINNEQFF
V: TRBV12-3/TRBV12-4
J: TRBJ2-1
length: 13

CDR3: CASSLLENEQFF
V: TRBV6-2/TRBV6-3
J: TRBJ2-1
length: 12

CDR3: CASSTQGGNQPQHF
V: TRBV11-2
J: TRBJ1-5
length: 14

CDR3: CASSPQGEEPFF
V: TRBV5-4
J: TRBJ2-1
length: 12

CDR3: CASSQEVGSIRETQYF
V: TRBV14
J: TRBJ2-5
length: 16

CDR3: CASRTQGQETQYF
V: TRBV5-4
J: TRBJ2-5
length: 13

CDR3: CASSPTSGSYNEQFF
V: TRBV2
J: TRBJ2-1
length: 15

CDR3: CASSQGSGGWDEQFF
V: TRBV3-1/TRBV3-2
J: TRBJ2-1
length: 15

CDR3: CASSPRVFAGGYEQYF
V: TRBV7-9
J: TRBJ2-7
length: 16

CDR3: CASSLDRVVDEQYF
V: TRBV19
J: TRBJ2-7
length: 14

CDR3: CASSWTSGSTDTQYF
V: TRBV6-2/TRBV6-3
J: TRBJ2-3
length: 15

CDR3: CASSPRGDTEAFF
V: TRBV6-5
J: TRBJ1-1
length: 13

CDR3: CASSHGQGERTDTQYF
V: TRBV7-9
J: TRBJ2-3
length: 16

CDR3: CASSAGLEGNIQYF
V: TRBV18
J: TRBJ2-4
length: 14

CDR3: CASSYSRGGGKNIQYF
V: TRBV6-6
J: TRBJ2-4
length: 16

CDR3: CASSQDQEQGAYGYTF
V: TRBV4-1
J: TRBJ1-2
length: 16

CDR3: CAISERGDTDTQYF
V: TRBV10-3
J: TRBJ2-3
length: 14

CDR3: CAWSDRGLAGEQYF
V: TRBV30
J: TRBJ2-7
length: 14

CDR3: CASSSTEGTEAFF
V: TRBV18
J: TRBJ1-1
length: 13

CDR3: CASSVGNSYEQYF
V: TRBV9
J: TRBJ2-7
length: 13

CDR3: CASSRRDGNEKLFF
V: TRBV7-9
J: TRBJ1-4
length: 14

CDR3: CASSLMGTSGNEQFF
V: TRBV7-3
J: TRBJ2-1
length: 15

CDR3: CASRTDGRGAEAFF
V: TRBV6-5
J: TRBJ1-1
length: 14

CDR3: CASGPLTGGVEKLFF
V: TRBV12-5
J: TRBJ1-4
length: 15

CDR3: CSALKLWGGSYEQYF
V: TRBV29-1
J: TRBJ2-7
length: 15

CDR3: CASSAGSSADTQYF
V: TRBV5-4
J: TRBJ2-3
length: 14

CDR3: CASSLMGGPTGELFF
V: TRBV11-2
J: TRBJ2-2
length: 15

CDR3: CSVSLGGANTEAFF
V: TRBV29-1
J: TRBJ1-1
length: 14

CDR3: CASSPNGSEQFF
V: TRBV3-1/TRBV3-2
J: TRBJ2-1
length: 12

CDR3: CASSFGVGSYNEQFF
V: TRBV5-4
J: TRBJ2-1
length: 15

CDR3: CSAPRGTEAFF
V: TRBV20-1
J: TRBJ1-1
length: 11

CDR3: CASTPSRNTEAFF
V: TRBV6-5
J: TRBJ1-1
length: 13

CDR3: CASSAQGVEGNTIYF
V: TRBV19
J: TRBJ1-3
length: 15